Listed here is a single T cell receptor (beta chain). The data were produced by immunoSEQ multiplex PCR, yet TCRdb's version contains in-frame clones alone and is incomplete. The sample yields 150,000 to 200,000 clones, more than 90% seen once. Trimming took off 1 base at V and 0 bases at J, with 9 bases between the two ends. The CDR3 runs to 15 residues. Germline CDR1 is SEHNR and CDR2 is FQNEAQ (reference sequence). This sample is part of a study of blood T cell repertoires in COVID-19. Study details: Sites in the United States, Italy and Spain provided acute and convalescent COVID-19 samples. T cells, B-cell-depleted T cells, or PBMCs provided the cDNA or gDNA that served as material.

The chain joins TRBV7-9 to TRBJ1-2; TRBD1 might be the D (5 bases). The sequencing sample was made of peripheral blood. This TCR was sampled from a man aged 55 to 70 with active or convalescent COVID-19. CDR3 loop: CASSLGTLANYGYTF. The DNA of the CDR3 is TGTGCCAGCAGCTTAGGGACATTAGCTAACTATGGCTACACCTTC. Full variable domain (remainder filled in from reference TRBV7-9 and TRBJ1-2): DTGVSQNPRHKITKRGQNVTFRCDPISEHNRLYWYRQTLGQGPEFLTYFQNEAQLEKSRLLSDRFSAERPKGSFSTLEIQRTEQGDSAMYLCASSLGTLANYGYTFGSGTRLTVV.